Listed below are T cell receptor beta chains from one sample, sequenced in a study of shared clonotypes between healthy human individuals. Some clones are missing from TCRdb's copy, which holds only in-frame ones; the method was immunoSEQ multiplex PCR. The sample includes about 380,000 clones, about 96% of them seen just once. Sequenced sample: memory CD8+ T cells sorted from blood. The source is a man younger than 40 in good health. CDR3s include the opening cysteine and the closing phenylalanine or tryptophan. The listing skips clone size in some rows; elsewhere it reads once, few, many or a size class.

>NA|TRBV5-1
CASSRGQGGYGYTF
>NA|TRBV10-3
CAIRPDGSSYNSPLHF
>NA|TRBV19
CAREGQGSSYEQYF
>NA|TRBV28
CASSLRVAYEQYF
>NA|TRBV6-1
CASSELQRNTIYF
>NA|TRBV18
CASSVTGPANYGYTF
>once|TRBV7-9
CASSPFDQADTQYF
>once|TRBV6-5
CASSYTPGGYEQYF
>NA|TRBV9
CASSLGLAGGIYNEQFF
>NA|TRBV9
CASSASSGRARDTGELFF
>once|TRBV6-6
CASSYEDYEQYF
>NA|TRBV5-6
CASSREDQPQHF
>NA|TRBV4-1
CASSQGDILAGAESYEQYF
>NA|TRBV5-6
CASSFRRGGTGELFF
>NA|TRBV5-5
CASSLARTYEQYF
>once|TRBV6-1
CASRASGGGTDTQYF
>NA|TRBV7-9
CASSQTVAGEQFF
>NA|TRBV27
CASRPRNTTGTVYYEQYF
>NA|TRBV5-1
CASSSGVQGKGNTEAFF
>NA|TRBV28
CASSLRFPGGYTF
>NA|TRBV28
CASSFIEPYYGYTF
>NA|TRBV2
CASSEDGASSLKETQYF
>NA|TRBV28
CASSFNNRGSFGELFF
>NA|TRBV28
CASSSLGYGYTF
>few|TRBV7-6
CASSLGGQPQHF
>NA|TRBV4-1
CASSQEGTSHEQFF
>once|TRBV28
CASSGLFWAQFF
>NA|TRBV19
CASRQIGGNTIYF
>NA|TRBV29-1
CSVEGGSGNIQYF
>NA|TRBV28
CASSTGNGYTF
>NA|TRBV29-1
CSATGQGVYGYTF
>NA|TRBV4-1
CASSHLGQVPQPQHF
>NA|TRBV9
CASSVGWTNYYEQYF
>NA|TRBV13
CASSLRGFVHNEQFF
>NA|TRBV19
CASSRWGQGNGYTF
>NA|TRBV6-1
CASSELVTQYF
>NA|TRBV4-2
CASSQVPYLSGRVTDTQYF
>NA|TRBV2
CASRGSDYEQYF
>once|TRBV5-5
CASSTLKGGLMNTEAFF
>once|TRBV28
CASSWPGQGTDTQYF
>NA|TRBV7-2
CASSKRTSPNEQFF
>NA|TRBV2
CAKKETGGEKLFF
>NA|TRBV5-1
CASSRDRGEKLFF
>NA|TRBV5-1
CASRLAGPIGGELFF
>NA|TRBV28
CASSLRQGHTGELFF
>NA|TRBV19
CASSIITGTGWQPQHF
>NA|TRBV20-1
CSAVGYGYTF
>NA|TRBV5-1
CASSFFQGIISEQYF
>NA|TRBV6-5
CASSLQGRAEKLFF
>NA|TRBV18
CASSPGQAYNQPQHF
>NA|TRBV30
CAWRYKGGHYNEQFF
>NA|TRBV4-1
CASSQVVWEVPTDGWEGTQYF
>NA|TRBV7-6
CASSPRGGATDTQYF
>NA|TRBV5-5
CASSLGGADTQYF